What follows are 31 T cell receptor beta chains derived from one specimen sequenced in a study of control samples from healthy donors and cancer patients. Some clones are missing from TCRdb's copy, which holds only in-frame ones; the method was immunoSEQ multiplex PCR. This table holds around 120,000 clones, roughly 84% found once. The sequencing sample was made of blood. The receptors come from a middle-aged man in good health.

The rearrangement links TRBV30 to TRBJ2-2, with a possible D match to TRBD2 (5 bases). The CDR3 covers 13 residues. CDR1 GTSNPN and CDR2 SVGIG come from the germline V gene (reference sequence). V lost 7 bases and J 2 bases, leaving 11 bases between the germline ends. CDR3 bases: TGTGCCTCGAGGGTTGGTAACACCGGGGAGCTGTTTTTT. Translation gives CASRVGNTGELFF. Filled out from reference TRBV30 and TRBJ2-2, the complete variable domain reads SQTIHQWPATLVQPVGSPLSLECTVEGTSNPNLYWYRQAAGRGLQLLFYSVGIGQISSEVPQNLSASRPQDRQFILSSKKLLLSDSGFYLCASRVGNTGELFFGEGSRLTVL.

The V gene is TRBV6-2 or TRBV6-3, the J gene TRBJ1-1, with 9 nucleotides matching TRBD1. The germline CDR1 and CDR2 sequences are MNHEY and SVGEGT. There are 15 residues in the CDR3. V was pared by 4 bases and J by 4 bases, with 7 bases of the junction left unmatched. CDR3 nucleotides: TGTGCCAGCAGTTTGAACAGGGGGCGCGTCACTGAAGCTTTCTTT. Translated: CASSLNRGRVTEAFF.

The sample holds a few counts of this clone. The V and J genes are TRBV5-6 and TRBJ1-5; D not resolved. CDR3 size: 13 residues. CDR1 is SGHDT and CDR2 is YYEEEE in the germline V gene. V lost 1 base and J 7 bases, leaving 9 bases between the germline ends. CDR3 region: CASSLIAGQPQHF. The CDR3 coding sequence is TGTGCCAGCAGCTTGATCGCGGGGCAGCCCCAGCATTTT. Complete variable domain (other parts from reference TRBV5-6 and TRBJ1-5): DAGVTQSPTHLIKTRGQQVTLRCSPKSGHDTVSWYQQALGQGPQFIFQYYEEEERQRGNFPDRFSGHQFPNYSSELNVNALLLGDSALYLCASSLIAGQPQHFGDGTRLSIL.

This clone appeared a single time. This rearrangement joins TRBV19 to TRBJ1-6; D unclear. Germline V gene sequence: CDR1 LNHDA, CDR2 SQIVND (reference sequence). The CDR3 sequence is 13 residues long. V was pared by 3 bases and J by 12 bases, with 12 bases between. This CDR3 is CASSISSIKPLHF. Here the CDR3 DNA reads TGTGCCAGTAGTATCTCGTCGATTAAACCCCTCCACTTT. Using reference TRBV19 and TRBJ1-6 for the parts outside the CDR3, the full variable domain is DGGITQSPKYLFRKEGQNVTLSCEQNLNHDAMYWYRQDPGQGLRLIYYSQIVNDFQKGDIAEGYSVSREKKESFPLTVTSAQKNPTAFYLCASSISSIKPLHFGNGTRLTVT.

V gene TRBV24-1 combines with J gene TRBJ2-3; D is tentatively TRBD1 or TRBD2 (6 bases each). The CDR3 spans 14 residues. Looked up from germline, CDR1 is KGHDR and CDR2 is SFDVKD. Trimming pared 3 bases from V and 3 bases from J, leaving 9 bases between. The CDR3, as DNA: TGTGCCACCAGTGATCAGGGGAGGACAGATACGCAGTATTTT. Its translation: CATSDQGRTDTQYF.

This clone occurred a few times. This sequence joins TRBV6-4 and TRBJ2-5; TRBD2 matches 12 bases. V lost 3 bases, J lost 2 bases, and 1 base stayed unmatched. Per the germline V gene, CDR1 is MRHNA and CDR2 is SNTAGT. This CDR3 comprises 15 residues. For the CDR3, the DNA is TGTGCCAGCAGTGAAACTAGCGGGGGGCAAGAGACCCAGTACTTC. It translates to CASSETSGGQETQYF.

This chain joins TRBV7-9 and TRBJ2-5; D possibly uses TRBD1 or TRBD2 (5 bases each). CDR1 is SEHNR and CDR2 is FQNEAQ in the germline V gene (reference sequence). There are 14 residues in the CDR3. V was trimmed by 2 bases and J by 4 bases, leaving 11 bases between them. The CDR3 DNA reads as TGTGCCAGCAGCTTAAGGGGTCGGGGAGAGACCCAGTACTTC. It codes for CASSLRGRGETQYF.

J is TRBJ2-3 and V is TRBV7-6; weak D call: TRBD2 (7 bases). The germline V gene has CDR1 SGHVS and CDR2 FNYEAQ. V lost 3 bases and J lost 4, with 11 bases in between. The CDR3 is 14 residues long. The CDR3 DNA follows: TGTGCCAGCAGCTTGGGGGGGGGCGCAGATACGCAGTATTTT. Translating gives CASSLGGGADTQYF.

The V and J genes are TRBV5-1 and TRBJ2-2; D is unresolved. Germline CDR1 is SGHRS and CDR2 is YFSETQ. V lost 4 bases and J lost 7, with 11 bases in between. This CDR3 contains 13 residues. The CDR3, as DNA: TGCGCCAGCAGCGTGGGCCCCCACGGGGAGCTGTTTTTT. It is translated as CASSVGPHGELFF.

The V and J genes are TRBV3-1 (or the pseudogene TRBV3-2) and TRBJ2-5; 11 positions agree with TRBD2. The CDR3 has 15 amino acids. Losses at the gene ends were 1 base for V and 6 bases for J; bases not matched to a gene: 4. The germline V gene has CDR1 LGHDT and CDR2 YNNKEL (reference sequence). CDR3: CASSQGTSGYKTQYF. The CDR3 nucleotides are TGTGCCAGCAGCCAAGGGACTAGCGGGTATAAGACCCAGTACTTC.

This clone was detected only a few times. The V gene is TRBV29-1, the J gene TRBJ1-1; unclear D gene. The germline gives CDR1 SQVTM, CDR2 ANQGSEA. The CDR3 sequence is 11 residues long. The V end was cut by 7 bases, the J end by 4 bases, with 10 bases between. The CDR3: CSGLPRTEAFF. DNA of the CDR3: TGCAGCGGCCTACCTCGCACTGAAGCTTTCTTT.

The CDR3 loop reads CASKRSGGGYTF. As DNA, the CDR3 is TGTGCCAGTAAACGGAGCGGGGGTGGCTACACCTTC. The V call is TRBV19, the J call TRBJ1-2; D is possibly TRBD1 (5 bases). CDR3 length: 12 residues. V was pared by 7 bases and J by 7 bases, with 13 bases between. CDR1 is LNHDA, CDR2 SQIVND, per germline (reference sequence).

CDR3: CASGLVLGGPNTEAFF. CDR3 nucleotides: TGTGCTAGTGGTTTGGTACTCGGGGGTCCGAACACTGAAGCTTTCTTT. J is TRBJ1-1 and V is TRBV12-5, with a weak D call TRBD1 (5 bases). V lost 0 bases to trimming and J lost 1 base, with 12 bases between them. Germline CDR1 is LGHNT and CDR2 is FRNRAP. The CDR3 extends over 16 amino acids.

The genes are TRBV19 and TRBJ1-2; no firm D call. This CDR3 is built from 12 residues. The V and J ends lost 3 bases and 3 bases respectively, with 5 bases between them. CDR1 LNHDA and CDR2 SQIVND come from the germline V gene (reference sequence). In DNA form, the CDR3 reads TGTGCCAGTAGTATCTCAGACTATGGCTACACCTTC. This codes for CASSISDYGYTF.

The CDR3 reads CASSVEGQSLSEQFF. CDR3 bases: TGTGCCAGCAGCGTAGAAGGGCAATCCTTGAGTGAGCAGTTCTTC. This chain uses TRBV9 with TRBJ2-1; D ambiguous. The germline gives CDR1 SGDLS, CDR2 YYNGEE. The CDR3 totals 15 residues. V lost 0 bases, J lost 9 bases, and 16 bases lay in between.

The chain recombines TRBV6-5 with TRBJ2-7; 7 nucleotides align to TRBD2. CDR1 and CDR2 (germline): MNHEY, SVGAGI. The trim removed 6 bases at V and 4 bases at J, leaving 3 bases unmatched. The CDR3 is 12 residues long. The CDR3 region has the DNA TGTGCCAGCAGAGCGGGGAAGTACGAGCAGTACTTC. Translated: CASRAGKYEQYF.

The V and J genes are TRBV30 and TRBJ1-1; D is uncertain. V gave up 3 bases and J gave up 2 bases, with 16 bases separating them. The V gene's germline CDR1 is GTSNPN and CDR2 SVGIG (reference sequence). The CDR3 sequence is 15 residues long. The CDR3 loop is CAWRASTWSNTEAFF. CDR3 sequence (DNA): TGTGCCTGGAGGGCCTCCACCTGGTCTAACACTGAAGCTTTCTTT.

Regarding this clone: A junction end diverges from the germline sequence, so it may reflect a read error. The J gene is TRBJ1-5, the V gene TRBV3-1 (or the pseudogene TRBV3-2), with no clear D. CDR1 and CDR2 (germline): LGHDT, YNNKEL (reference sequence). CDR3 size: 13 residues. The CDR3 protein is CASSEDWAQPQHF. Written as DNA, the CDR3 is TGTGCCAGCAGCGAAGACTGGGCCCAGCCCCAGCATTTT.

The genes are TRBV18 and TRBJ2-3, with 8 bases fitting TRBD1. CDR3 length equals 14 residues. The germline V gene encodes CDR1 KGHSH and CDR2 LQKENI. The V and J ends lost 2 bases and 3 bases, in that order; junction bases with no gene match: 1. The CDR3 DNA sequence: TGTGCCAGCTCACCAGGACAGGGTACAGATACGCAGTATTTT. Protein product: CASSPGQGTDTQYF.

V usage is TRBV5-5 and J usage is TRBJ1-5, with D unclear. This CDR3 has 15 amino acids. Germline V gene data show CDR1 as SGHKS and CDR2 as YYEKEE (reference sequence). V lost 0 bases, J lost 4 bases, and 11 bases lay in between. The chain's CDR3 is CASSLGGQKNQPQHF. CDR3 coding DNA: TGTGCCAGCAGCTTGGGAGGGCAAAAAAATCAGCCCCAGCATTTT.

The chain couples TRBV7-9 to TRBJ1-5; no firm D call. The germline V gene has CDR1 SEHNR and CDR2 FQNEAQ (reference sequence). The CDR3 is 17 residues long. V was shortened by 0 bases and J by 3 bases, with 15 bases between the two germline ends. CDR3 bases: TGTGCCAGCAGCTTAGCCGTGGGGAGTGAGGACAATCAGCCCCAGCATTTT. Amino acids: CASSLAVGSEDNQPQHF.

This rearrangement joins TRBV7-2 to TRBJ2-1, with TRBD2 matching over 7 bases. The germline V gene encodes CDR1 SGHTA and CDR2 FQGNSA. The CDR3 extends over 17 amino acids. The J segment lost 0 bases and the V segment lost 5 bases, leaving 10 bases of the junction unmatched. The CDR3 nucleotides read TGTGCCAGCAGCAAACGAGCAGCGGGGAGCTCCTACAATGAGCAGTTCTTC. Translation: CASSKRAAGSSYNEQFF.

J is TRBJ2-5 and V is TRBV5-1; possible D gene TRBD2, 5 bases. This CDR3 is 14 amino acids long. The germline V and J ends were trimmed by 5 bases and 5 bases, with 16 bases remaining between them. CDR1 and CDR2 from the germline V gene are SGHRS and YFSETQ. The CDR3 DNA follows: TGCGCCAGCAGGTCGGCGGAGGTAGAGGAGACCCAGTACTTC. It encodes CASRSAEVEETQYF.

This clone was counted a single time. This chain joins TRBV18 and TRBJ1-5; unclear D gene. The CDR3 extends over 15 amino acids. Germline CDR1 reads KGHSH; CDR2 reads LQKENI. Trimming stripped 6 bases from V and 0 bases from J, with 12 bases between. CDR3 sequence reads: CASSPSRNSNQPQHF. The CDR3 nucleotides read TGTGCCAGCTCGCCCAGCAGGAATAGCAATCAGCCCCAGCATTTT.

This clone was recorded once. The chain carries TRBV30 and TRBJ2-7; the D gene could be TRBD1 or TRBD2 (6 bases each). The CDR3 is made up of 13 amino acids. Germline V gives CDR1 GTSNPN, CDR2 SVGIG (reference sequence). Between the trimmed V and J ends, which lost 2 bases and 4 bases, there was a span of 12 bases. CDR3 DNA: TGTGCCTGGAGTAGGGGGGCAAGTTACGAGCAGTACTTC. It is translated as CAWSRGASYEQYF.

CDR3: CATSRDKTSGNTIYF. The DNA of the CDR3 is TGTGCCACCAGCAGAGATAAGACCTCTGGAAACACCATATATTTT. V is TRBV15 and J is TRBJ1-3, with unresolved D. CDR3 length: 15 amino acids. CDR1 and CDR2 (germline): LNHNV, YYDKDF (reference sequence). The germline V and J ends were trimmed by 0 bases and 0 bases, with 6 bases remaining between them.

The V call is TRBV27, the J call TRBJ2-5; 10 nucleotides align to TRBD1. CDR3 length: 14 residues. V trimming: 6 bases; J trimming: 4 bases; junction bases outside the gene matches: 5. The germline gives CDR1 MNHEY, CDR2 SMNVEV (reference sequence). Written as DNA, the CDR3 is TGTGCCAGCAGGGGACAGGGGAGGGCAGAGACCCAGTACTTC. As protein: CASRGQGRAETQYF.

J is TRBJ1-4 and V is TRBV20-1; no reliable D call. The length of the CDR3 is 14 residues. CDR1 is DFQATT and CDR2 is SNEGSKA in the germline V gene (reference sequence). The V gene lost 3 bases and the J gene lost 4 bases, with 12 bases spanning the gap. The DNA for the CDR3 is TGCAGTGCTAGTCTCCTACAGAGTAATGAAAAACTGTTTTTT. Protein product: CSASLLQSNEKLFF.

The rearrangement links TRBV29-1 to TRBJ1-1; no firm D call. The germline V gene has CDR1 SQVTM and CDR2 ANQGSEA. The CDR3 sequence is 13 residues long. Trimming removed 6 bases at V and 3 bases at J, with 14 bases between. DNA of the CDR3: TGCAGCGTCAAAAGAGGAAGGGACACTGAAGCTTTCTTT. Its translation: CSVKRGRDTEAFF.

The gene calls are TRBV27 and TRBJ1-6, with TRBD1 matching 9 bases. With 6 bases clipped from V and 14 bases from J, the junction kept 14 bases outside the gene matches. Germline V CDR1 and CDR2: MNHEY, SMNVEV (reference sequence). The CDR3 extends over 15 amino acids. CDR3 sequence reads: CASSEDRGGLMALHF. As DNA, the CDR3 is TGTGCCAGCAGCGAGGACAGGGGCGGTTTGATGGCCCTCCACTTT.

The chain has TRBV6-5 and TRBJ2-3, with 8 nucleotides matching TRBD2. J gave up 8 bases and V 4 bases, and 8 bases lay outside the gene matches. CDR3 length: 14 residues. Germline CDR1 is MNHEY and CDR2 is SVGAGI. CDR3 loop: CASSWASRGGTQYF. The DNA for the CDR3 is TGTGCCAGCAGTTGGGCATCTCGGGGGGGTACGCAGTATTTT.